This T cell receptor (beta chain) originates from a study of T cell repertoires in cytomegalovirus infection. Study in general: CMV infection plus the matching HLA type was flagged by public TCR beta signatures.

V was pared by 5 bases and J by 10 bases, with 18 bases between. The CDR3 runs to 14 residues. Per the germline V gene, CDR1 is SGHTA and CDR2 is FQGNSA. TCRdb re-analysed the reads in MiXCR, keeping a single row per CDR3 protein. The sample consists of fewer than 850,000 distinct CDR3 sequences, almost 30% of them appearing once. This clonotype was counted at least ten times. Its matching antigen is unknown. Sequencing used cultured CD8+ T cells from PBMCs, obtained from culture after CMV antigen stimulation. This receptor was obtained from a human donor in good health (CMV status not recorded). Some clones in this sample may be carry-over from other donors' samples. The V call is TRBV7-2, the J call TRBJ2-1; TRBD1 might be the D (5 bases). The CDR3 region is CASSPFGRVGEQFF. CDR3 DNA sequence: TGTGCCAGCAGCCCTTTTGGCAGGGTAGGCGAGCAGTTCTTC.